This T cell receptor (beta chain) is drawn from a study of blood T cell repertoires in COVID-19. Study summary: The United States, Italy and Spain were the sources of the acute and convalescent COVID-19 samples. PBMCs, B-cell-depleted T cells, or T cells were the source of the cDNA or gDNA that made up the material.

Germline assignment: CDR1 MNHEY and CDR2 SMNVEV (reference sequence). V was pared by 3 bases and J by 9 bases, with 9 bases between. The CDR3 totals 11 residues. Per the study methods: From reference gene primer amplification, estimates of nucleated cell counts were derived. Clones were sequenced by immunoSEQ multiplex PCR, and TCRdb holds only the in-frame ones, with some missing. Clonal size and the V and J genes are those of that table, whereas D and trimming came from the DNA. This sample has around 200,000 clones, with approximately 88% found just once. Patients in Seattle were enrolled during active infection, then followed longitudinally.

Material: peripheral blood. The V and J genes are TRBV27 and TRBJ2-7; possible D gene TRBD1, 5 bases. The TCR sequence derives from a woman aged 40 to 49 with COVID-19, enrolled during active disease. CDR3 sequence: CASSFRQTQYF. CDR3 bases: TGTGCCAGCAGTTTCCGACAGACGCAGTACTTC.